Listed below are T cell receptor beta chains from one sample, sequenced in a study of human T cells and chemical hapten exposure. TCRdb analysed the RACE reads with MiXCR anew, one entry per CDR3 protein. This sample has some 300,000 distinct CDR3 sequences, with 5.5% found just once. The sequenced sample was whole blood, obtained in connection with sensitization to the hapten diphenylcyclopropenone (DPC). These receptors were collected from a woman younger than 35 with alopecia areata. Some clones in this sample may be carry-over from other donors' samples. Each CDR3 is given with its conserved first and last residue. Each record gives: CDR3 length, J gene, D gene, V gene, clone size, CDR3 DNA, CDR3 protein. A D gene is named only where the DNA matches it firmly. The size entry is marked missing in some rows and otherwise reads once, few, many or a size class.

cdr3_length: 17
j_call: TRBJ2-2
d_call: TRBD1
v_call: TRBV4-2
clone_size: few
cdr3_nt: TGTGCCAGCAGCCAAGATGTAGGGGGCGAGAGCACCGGGGAGCTGTTTTTT
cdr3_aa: CASSQDVGGESTGELFF

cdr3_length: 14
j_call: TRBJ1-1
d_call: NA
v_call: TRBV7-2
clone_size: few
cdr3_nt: TGTGCCAGCAGTCAAACAGGTTGGGGCACTGAAGCTTTCTTT
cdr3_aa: CASSQTGWGTEAFF

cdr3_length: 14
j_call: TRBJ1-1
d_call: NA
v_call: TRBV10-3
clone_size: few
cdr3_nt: TGTGCCATCAGTGTTGGGACGGATCACACTGAAGCTTTCTTT
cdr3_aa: CAISVGTDHTEAFF

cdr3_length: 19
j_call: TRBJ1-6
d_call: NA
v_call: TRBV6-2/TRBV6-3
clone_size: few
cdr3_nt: TGTGCCAGCAGTCCCAAGATTGAAGGAAGTTCCAGGGATAATTCACCCCTCCACTTT
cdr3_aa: CASSPKIEGSSRDNSPLHF

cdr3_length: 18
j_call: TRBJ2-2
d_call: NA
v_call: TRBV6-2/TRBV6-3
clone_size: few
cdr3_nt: TGTGCCAGCAGTTACTCGTTCGGGAGAGACGCGAACACCGGGGAGCTGTTTTTT
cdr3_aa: CASSYSFGRDANTGELFF

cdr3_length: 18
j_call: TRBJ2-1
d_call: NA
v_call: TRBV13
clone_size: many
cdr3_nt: TGTGCCAGCAGCTCCTTATCCGGCGCGGGGCATGACTACAATGAGCAGTTCTTC
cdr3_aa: CASSSLSGAGHDYNEQFF

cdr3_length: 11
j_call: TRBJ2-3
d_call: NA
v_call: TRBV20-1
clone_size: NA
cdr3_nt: TGCAGTGCTGAGCGGCCAGATACGCAGTATTTT
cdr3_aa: CSAERPDTQYF

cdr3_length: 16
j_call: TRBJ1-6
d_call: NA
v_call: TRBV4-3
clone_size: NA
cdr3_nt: TGCGCCAGCAGCCAAGAGAAAGGGAGAGGCGCTTCACCCCTCCACTTT
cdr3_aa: CASSQEKGRGASPLHF

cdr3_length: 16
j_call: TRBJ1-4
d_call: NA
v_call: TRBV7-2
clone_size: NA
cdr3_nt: TGTGCCAGCAGCTTACTCCCGGCCCCAACTAATGAAAAACTGTTTTTT
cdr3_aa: CASSLLPAPTNEKLFF

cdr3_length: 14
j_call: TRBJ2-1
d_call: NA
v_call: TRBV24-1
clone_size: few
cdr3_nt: TGTGCCACCAGTGATTTTTCCCCACACAATGAGCAGTTCTTC
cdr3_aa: CATSDFSPHNEQFF

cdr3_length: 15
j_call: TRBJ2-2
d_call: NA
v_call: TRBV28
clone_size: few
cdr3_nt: TGTGCCAGCAGTTTAGCAGGTTCGAACACCGGGGAGCTGTTTTTT
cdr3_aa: CASSLAGSNTGELFF